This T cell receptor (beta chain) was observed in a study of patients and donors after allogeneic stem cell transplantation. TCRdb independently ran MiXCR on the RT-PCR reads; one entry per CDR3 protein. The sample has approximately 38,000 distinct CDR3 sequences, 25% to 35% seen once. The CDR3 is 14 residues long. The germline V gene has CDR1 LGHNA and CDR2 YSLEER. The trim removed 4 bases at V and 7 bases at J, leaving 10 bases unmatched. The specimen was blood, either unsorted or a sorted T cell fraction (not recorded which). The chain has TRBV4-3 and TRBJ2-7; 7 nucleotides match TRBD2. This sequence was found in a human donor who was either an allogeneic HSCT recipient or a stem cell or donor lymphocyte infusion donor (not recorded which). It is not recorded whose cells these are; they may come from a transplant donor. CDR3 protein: CASSPGAGVREQYF. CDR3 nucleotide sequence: TGCGCCAGCAGCCCTGGGGCGGGAGTGCGGGAGCAGTACTTC.